This record concerns one TCR beta chain sequence. This sample stems from a study of shared clonotypes between healthy human individuals. Germline V gene lookup returns CDR1 SGHRS and CDR2 YFSETQ. This CDR3 has 15 amino acids. V shed 2 bases and J shed 14 bases, with 25 bases lying between them. Sequencing was performed with immunoSEQ multiplex PCR; in TCRdb, only in-frame clones are kept and a portion is missing. The repertoire has some 2.4 million clones, over 85% of them found once; the top ten carry about 0.34%. This receptor was taken from a man younger than 35 in good health. Some clones in this sample may be carry-over from other donors' samples. V is TRBV5-1 and J is TRBJ1-2; D not certain. The sequencing sample was made of naive CD4+ T cells from PBMCs. Stated subset: CD45RA+ positively selected. This CDR3 is CASSLTFAGPHSITF. The CDR3 DNA follows: TGCGCCAGCAGCTTAACCTTCGCCGGGCCCCACTCGATTACCTTC.